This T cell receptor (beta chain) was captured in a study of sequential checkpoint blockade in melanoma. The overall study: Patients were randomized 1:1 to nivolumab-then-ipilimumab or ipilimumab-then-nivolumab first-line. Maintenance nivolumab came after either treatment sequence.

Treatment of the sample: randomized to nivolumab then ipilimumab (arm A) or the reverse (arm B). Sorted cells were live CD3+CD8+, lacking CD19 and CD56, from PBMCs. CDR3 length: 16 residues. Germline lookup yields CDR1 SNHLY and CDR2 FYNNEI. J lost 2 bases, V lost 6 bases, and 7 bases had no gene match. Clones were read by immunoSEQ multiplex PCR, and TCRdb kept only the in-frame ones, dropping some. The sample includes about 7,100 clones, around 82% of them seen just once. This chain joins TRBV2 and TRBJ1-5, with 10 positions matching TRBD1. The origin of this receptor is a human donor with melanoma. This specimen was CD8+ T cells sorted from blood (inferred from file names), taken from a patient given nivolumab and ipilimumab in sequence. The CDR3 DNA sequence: TGTGCCAGCAGGAAGCCCGGGACAGGGGGCAATCAGCCCCAGCATTTT. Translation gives CASRKPGTGGNQPQHF.